The 9 T cell receptor beta chains given below trace back to one sample, sequenced in a study of cytomegalovirus exposure and HLA in healthy donors (dated by TCRdb to the late 2010s). Libraries were prepared through the immunoSEQ multiplex PCR assay. For the multiplex PCR, a mixture combining 60 forward primers for TCR Vbeta segments and 13 reverse primers for TCR Jbeta segments was used. TCRdb stores this immuneACCESS table with in-frame sequences only. Part of the clones is absent; in the studies checked, under half of the shortfall reflects unresolved V genes, and no reason is known for the rest. This sample gives 150,000 to 200,000 clones in total; roughly 80% of them show up just once. Of the sample, 4.9% is held by the ten largest clones. The sample was PBMCs. Receptors were obtained from a woman aged 18 to 35 in good health and CMV-seropositive.

V gene TRBV4-1 combines with J gene TRBJ1-2; possible D gene TRBD1, 6 bases. V gave up 4 bases and J gave up 8 bases, with 32 bases separating them. Per the germline V gene, CDR1 is MGHRA and CDR2 is YSYEKL. The CDR3 loop spans 19 amino acids. CDR3 coding DNA: TGCGCCAGCAGCCGATTAGGATTGGAGATCAGGGGCTTATCGGAAGGCTACACCTTC. This gives the protein CASSRLGLEIRGLSEGYTF.

J is TRBJ1-1 and V is TRBV9; D might be TRBD1 (5 bases). The germline V gene encodes CDR1 SGDLS and CDR2 YYNGEE. V lost 1 base and J lost 4, with 8 bases in between. CDR3 size: 13 residues. DNA of the CDR3: TGTGCCAGCAGCGTACAGGGAGGCACTGAAGCTTTCTTT. It codes for CASSVQGGTEAFF.

The chain is built from TRBV6-1 and TRBJ1-2; D remains unclear. Germline CDR1 is MNHNS and CDR2 is SASEGT. The CDR3 contains 14 residues. Trimming took off 1 base at V and 4 bases at J, with 10 bases between the two ends. In DNA, the CDR3 is TGTGCCAGCAGTGAAGAGCTGGGCCCCTATGGCTACACCTTC. Protein product: CASSEELGPYGYTF.

V usage is TRBV7-2 and J usage is TRBJ1-4; D gene uncertain. The CDR3 loop spans 15 amino acids. V was cut by 2 bases and J by 0 bases, with 7 bases left in between. Germline CDR1 reads SGHTA; CDR2 reads FQGNSA. The CDR3 sequence is CASSLWQSTNEKLFF. The CDR3 DNA sequence: TGTGCCAGCAGCTTATGGCAGTCAACTAATGAAAAACTGTTTTTT.

The rearrangement links TRBV9 to TRBJ2-2; D unresolved. The CDR3 is made up of 13 amino acids. From germline, CDR1 is SGDLS and CDR2 YYNGEE. V lost 3 bases, J lost 5 bases, and 8 bases lay in between. The chain's CDR3 is CASSDKTTGELFF. CDR3 coding DNA: TGTGCCAGCAGCGACAAAACAACCGGGGAGCTGTTTTTT.

This clone was detected a few times. The chain is built from TRBV6-1 and TRBJ1-4; D not certain. Germline CDR1 reads MNHNS; CDR2 reads SASEGT. There are 15 residues in the CDR3. Trimming stripped 0 bases from V and 8 bases from J, with 13 bases between. CDR3 residues: CASSEAPEGGEKLFF. DNA for the CDR3: TGTGCCAGCAGTGAAGCCCCAGAAGGCGGGGAAAAACTGTTTTTT.

In DNA, the CDR3 is TGTGCCAGCAGTGAATTTGGGTCAGGCACCCACTATGGCTACACCTTC. Protein: CASSEFGSGTHYGYTF. The gene calls are TRBV25-1 and TRBJ1-2; D remains ambiguous. CDR3 length: 16 residues. V lost 1 base, J lost 3 bases, and 15 bases lay in between. Germline lookup yields CDR1 MGHDK and CDR2 SYGVNS.

The table lists this clone with a few counts. V usage is TRBV6-1 and J usage is TRBJ1-5; TRBD1 might be the D (5 bases). V was shortened by 6 bases and J by 9 bases, with 15 bases between the two germline ends. Germline loops: CDR1 MNHNS, CDR2 SASEGT. The CDR3 totals 13 residues. The DNA of the CDR3 is TGTGCCAGCAGCCAGGGTATTAGTCGGCCCCAGCATTTT. Residues: CASSQGISRPQHF.

This chain connects TRBV7-2 to TRBJ2-7; 7 nucleotides agree with TRBD1. CDR1 and CDR2 from the germline V gene are SGHTA and FQGNSA. V shed 5 bases, J shed 3 bases, and the junction held 10 bases outside the gene matches. This CDR3 has 15 amino acids. The CDR3 DNA reads as TGTGCCAGCAGCCCCCGCCGGGACAGAAACTACGAGCAGTACTTC. Protein sequence: CASSPRRDRNYEQYF.